The clone carrying this TCR beta chain was observed at least ten times. The V gene's germline CDR1 is SGDLS and CDR2 YYNGEE. The ends were cut back, 4 bases at V and 4 bases at J, with 17 bases in the middle. This CDR3 has 15 residues. MiXCR, run by TCRdb on the 5' RACE reads, gives a single entry per CDR3 protein. The data hold 65,000 to 70,000 distinct CDR3 sequences, with around 16% observed a single time. The sample comes from a study of HIV-infected patients and healthy controls. The sequenced material came from CD4+ T cells from blood. This clonotype originated in a human donor in good health. This rearrangement joins TRBV9 to TRBJ1-1; no clear D. CDR3 sequence (DNA): TGTGCCAGCAGCCCCTCAATAACAGAAAGCACTGAAGCTTTCTTT. This translates into CASSPSITESTEAFF.